This T cell receptor (beta chain) derives from a study of blood T cells in healthy people across ages. The sample holds a few counts of this clonotype. A second PCR of 7 to 11 cycles used a sample-barcoded 5' primer and a J-beta primer mix. TCRdb ran MiXCR on the 5' RACE reads and lists one entry per CDR3 protein. The data contain about 970,000 distinct CDR3 sequences, roughly half of them singletons. This CDR3 is built from 14 residues. The V and J ends lost 3 bases and 6 bases, in that order; junction bases with no gene match: 10. Looked up from germline, CDR1 is DFQATT and CDR2 is SNEGSKA (reference sequence).

The source material was blood. V and J are TRBV20-1 and TRBJ2-7; 8 positions match TRBD2. This sequence originates from a woman aged 55-69 years in good health. Here the CDR3 DNA reads TGCAGTGCTAGCAGCGGACTAGCAAAGGGCGAGCAGTACTTC. The encoded protein is CSASSGLAKGEQYF.